This T cell receptor (beta chain) appears in the sequencing data of a study of blood T cell repertoires in COVID-19. Whole-study context: T cells, B-cell-depleted T cells, or PBMCs provided the cDNA or gDNA that served as material.

Original data processing: Using reference gene primer amplification, nucleated cell counts were estimated. Clones were read by immunoSEQ multiplex PCR, and TCRdb kept only the in-frame ones, dropping some. That table is the source of V, J and clone size, and D and trimming were worked out from the DNA. The sample has over 450,000 clones; roughly 89% are singletons. Germline V gene data show CDR1 as WSHSY and CDR2 as SAAADI. The J segment lost 1 base and the V segment lost 4 bases, leaving 4 bases of the junction unmatched. The CDR3 has 14 amino acids. Seattle's cohort entered during active infection and was followed longitudinally.

Sequences were obtained from peripheral blood. The receptor comes from a man younger than 35 with COVID-19, enrolled during active disease. The genes are TRBV10-2 and TRBJ2-7, with 7 bases matching TRBD1. The CDR3 coding sequence is TGCGCCAGCAGTGGGGACAGCATTTCCTACGAGCAGTACTTC. Amino acids: CASSGDSISYEQYF.